This T cell receptor (beta chain) appears in the sequencing data of a study of cytomegalovirus exposure and HLA in healthy donors. Overall study results and limits: There were approximately 150 TCR beta chains listed as cytomegalovirus-associated.

The CDR3 has 17 residues. J was trimmed by 0 bases and V by 7 bases; bases with no gene match: 8. Germline V gene sequence: CDR1 MDHEN, CDR2 SYDVKM. In the PCR, 60 Vbeta and 13 Jbeta primers were used. Produced via immunoSEQ multiplex PCR; TCRdb's table is partial and in-frame only. The repertoire holds about 160,000 clones, with roughly four fifths as singletons. Note on this clone: Its antigen remains unknown.

This sequence joins TRBV28 and TRBJ2-1; TRBD2 aligns across 11 bases. This receptor was identified in a man between 45 and 60 years old in good health and CMV-seropositive. The sample comprised PBMCs. CDR3 region: CASTPGLAAFSYNEQFF. In nucleotides, the CDR3 is TGTGCCAGCACCCCGGGACTAGCGGCCTTCTCCTACAATGAGCAGTTCTTC. Supplemented by reference TRBV28 and TRBJ2-1, the full variable domain reads DVKVTQSSRYLVKRTGEKVFLECVQDMDHENMFWYRQDPGLGLRLIYFSYDVKMKEKGDIPEGYSVSREKKERFSLILESASTNQTSMYLCASTPGLAAFSYNEQFFGPGTRLTVL.